This T cell receptor beta chain derives from a study of cytomegalovirus exposure and HLA in healthy donors. The repertoire was sequenced with immunoSEQ multiplex PCR; TCRdb's copy has only in-frame clones and lacks some. The profile covers about 260,000 clones, with 90% appearing a single time and approximately 3.1% taken by the ten largest. The validation cohort, a group of 120 subjects, included the donors and was separate from the roughly 670-subject first cohort. Study results and limitations: As confirmed in vitro, three CMV-associated chains were specific for CMV antigens. It was reportedly the case that the classifier diagnosed cytomegalovirus status with high specificity and sensitivity.

This clone appeared a single time. Its antigen is undetermined. This sequence was found in a woman under 40 in good health and CMV-seronegative. Input material: PBMCs.

CDR3 bases: TGTGCCAGCAGCCAGGTTGGGGGGGCCCCAGATACGCAGTATTTT. It codes for CASSQVGGAPDTQYF. This chain connects TRBV7-2 to TRBJ2-3, with D possibly TRBD2 on 7 matching bases. V lost 5 bases to trimming and J lost 4 bases, with 16 bases between them. The germline gives CDR1 SGHTA, CDR2 FQGNSA. The CDR3 length is 15 residues.